This T cell receptor beta chain came from a study of cytotoxic CD8 clonotypes in ibrutinib-treated CLL. Genomic DNA (approximately 2.1 micrograms) was obtained from cryopreserved PBMCs for construction of TCR beta libraries. Comment on this clone: What it binds is not known.

Assay used: immunoSEQ multiplex PCR; TCRdb lists only in-frame clones, some missing. The sample consists of around 92,000 clones, roughly three quarters of them appearing once. Study conclusions and caveats: Starting clonality was above that of age-matched healthy donors and tracked circulating CD8+ T-cell counts.

This clonotype was sampled from a human donor with chronic lymphocytic leukemia. The sequencing here drew on PBMCs, taken after 24 months of ibrutinib treatment.

The CDR3 protein is CASSLTGFEQFF. The CDR3 bases are TGCGCCAGCAGCTTAACAGGGTTTGAGCAGTTCTTC. The V gene is TRBV5-1, the J gene TRBJ2-1; a possible D gene is TRBD1 (6 bases). The CDR3 loop spans 12 amino acids. Per the germline V gene, CDR1 is SGHRS and CDR2 is YFSETQ. The V end was cut by 2 bases, the J end by 9 bases, with 9 bases between. The whole variable domain, filled in from reference TRBV5-1 and TRBJ2-1, reads KAGVTQTPRYLIKTRGQQVTLSCSPISGHRSVSWYQQTPGQGLQFLFEYFSETQRNKGNFPGRFSGRQFSNSRSEMNVSTLELGDSALYLCASSLTGFEQFFGPGTRLTVL.